This TCR beta chain was captured by sequencing in a study of molecular identifiers for immune sequencing clone quantification. Study outcomes and limitations: For effector cells, clones above 20 RNA copies held over 98% of molecules; for naive cells, under 1%. Highly expanded clone sizes could be underestimated through barcode sharing by identical TCR molecules.

Germline CDR1 SEHNR, CDR2 FQNEAQ (reference sequence). The CDR3 length is 15 residues. Trimming cost V 5 bases and J 1 base, with 15 bases left between them. This clonotype occurred many times. The antigen is unknown. Libraries of bulk TCR were made by previously described methods (with listed TCR primers). In TCRdb, the PCR reads were re-called with MiXCR into one record per CDR3 protein. The sample consists of about 320,000 distinct CDR3 sequences, over 20% of them appearing once. The V gene is TRBV7-9, the J gene TRBJ2-7; weak D call: TRBD1 (6 bases). The receptor's source is a human donor in good health. Some libraries in this study had Jurkat cell RNA spiked in. Sample: naive CD8+ T cells from blood, with Jurkat cell RNA spiked in. Subset of the sample: FACS-sorted CD8+CD4-CCR7+CD45RA+ naive T cells. The CDR3 DNA reads as TGTGCCAGCAGCACCTCGACAGGAGGATCCTACGAGCAGTACTTC. Residues: CASSTSTGGSYEQYF.